This TCR beta chain was identified in a study of T cell repertoires in cytomegalovirus infection. At the level of the study: Both a matching HLA type and CMV infection were indicated by public TCR beta signatures. Study-level results: Identification of carriers of CMV plus the relevant HLA was performed using cumulative public TCR beta family frequency.

With regard to this clonotype: Antigen: not known.

One entry per CDR3 protein results from TCRdb running MiXCR on the reads. The data show 250,000 or so distinct CDR3 sequences, about 15% seen once. What was sequenced was CD8+ T cells from PBMCs. This sequence was found in a human donor in good health (CMV status not recorded). Some clones in this sample may be carry-over from other donors' samples.

CDR3 sequence: CASSLTGGRGNQPQHF. The CDR3 nucleotides are TGTGCCAGCAGCTTGACAGGGGGAAGGGGCAATCAGCCCCAGCATTTT. V is TRBV5-6 and J is TRBJ1-5, with TRBD1 identical over 8 bases. Germline assignment: CDR1 SGHDT and CDR2 YYEEEE. V lost 1 base and J lost 2; bases outside the gene matches: 5. This CDR3 spans 16 amino acids.